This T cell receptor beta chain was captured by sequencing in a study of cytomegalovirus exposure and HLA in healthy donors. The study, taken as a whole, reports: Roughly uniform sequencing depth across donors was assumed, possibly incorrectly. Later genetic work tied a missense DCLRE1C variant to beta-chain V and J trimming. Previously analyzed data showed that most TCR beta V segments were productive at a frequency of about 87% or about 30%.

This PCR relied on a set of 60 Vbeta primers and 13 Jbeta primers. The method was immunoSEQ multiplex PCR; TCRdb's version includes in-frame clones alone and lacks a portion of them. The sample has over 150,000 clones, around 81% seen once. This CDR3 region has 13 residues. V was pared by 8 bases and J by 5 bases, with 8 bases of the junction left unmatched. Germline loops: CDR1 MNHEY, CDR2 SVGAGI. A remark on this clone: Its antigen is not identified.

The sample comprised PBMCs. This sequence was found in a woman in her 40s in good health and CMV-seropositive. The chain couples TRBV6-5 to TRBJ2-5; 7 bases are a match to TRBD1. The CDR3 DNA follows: TGTGCCAGCGGGTTGACAGGGCAGGAGACCCAGTACTTC. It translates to CASGLTGQETQYF.